This entry describes one T cell receptor beta chain. Its antigen is still unknown. Nothing much larger sits one base from this clone, and base qualities are not available. The time point label corresponds to: baseline before first vaccination. Vaccinee samples were obtained from the UK trials COV001 and COV002, which included a single-blind randomized controlled phase 2/3 trial of AZD1222 (ChAdOx1 nCoV-19) in healthy adults. For TCRbeta chain sequencing, PBMC samples were collected from trial participants at day 0 and at day 28 after the second dose. The sample is drawn from a study of T cell responses to AZD1222 COVID-19 vaccine (dated by TCRdb to the early 2020s). As for the study more broadly: Because spike-specific TCR depth and breadth did not differ between the two schedules, AZD1222 recipients who got a second dose at roughly 4 weeks were pooled with those who got a second dose at roughly 12 weeks. A total of 233 trial participants underwent TCR sequencing, of whom 207 received two doses of AZD1222 and some 25 received two doses of the MenACWY control vaccine. Trial participants were enrolled into age subgroups of 18-55, 56-69 and 70-plus years, which contained 148, 28 and 57 TCR-sequenced participants, respectively.

The germline V gene (reference sequence) sets CDR1 to LGHDT and CDR2 to YNNKEL. Counted from cysteine to phenylalanine, this CDR3 has 15 amino acids. Kept here is only the CDR3 DNA, which spans 45 bases and is read in frame from base 1. The trim is 2 bases for V and 3 bases for J, with a gap of 12 bases between the germline ends. General findings and caveats noted by the study authors: The 56-69-year group was small, and its depth increase did not reach significance, likely because of low power. Participants were mostly white British and included more females than males, and it was suggested by the authors that clonal diversity may have been underestimated. The vaccine-associated CD4 TCRs covered the entire spike protein, and the dominant responses fell in regions 160-218 and 743-854. Because no day 14 peak-response samples were available, the repertoires could be characterized only after the peak T cell response. Conclusions about previously exposed vaccinees are limited because only five to seven AZD1222 recipients were SARS-CoV-2 seropositive at baseline. Nearly half of unique spike-specific TCRs reportedly recognized epitopes outside regions mutated in the B.1.351 and B.1.1.7 variants. Spike-specific TCR breadth and depth rose significantly after two AZD1222 doses compared with day 0 and with MenACWY recipients.

The CDR3 regions of human TCRbeta chains were subjected to immunosequencing. Per the authors' processing: Repertoire TCRs were matched against a reference library of SARS-CoV-2-specific TCRs generated with the MIRA antigen-specificity platform. Breadth was defined as the fraction of unique TCRs that were SARS-CoV-2-associated. Depth was defined as the fraction of total T cells that were SARS-CoV-2-associated. Using the MIRA data, every spike-specific TCR was mapped to the spike region that the TCR reacted to and assigned to either a CD4 or a CD8 class. Log10-transformed breadth and depth values were compared by one-way ANOVA with Sidak's multiple comparisons tests. Held by TCRdb, this immuneACCESS table contains in-frame sequences only and omits some clones. Under half of the omission traces to an unresolved V gene where checked; the cause of the rest is unknown. That table furnishes V, J and clone size, whereas the DNA furnished D and trimming. This sample lists 110,000 or so clones; roughly 90% were detected once. 2% to 3% of the sample lies in the top ten.

The receptor comes from an adult in good health. Recombination joined TRBV3-1 (or the pseudogene TRBV3-2) with TRBJ2-3; the D segment could be TRBD1, given 5 matching bases. Here the sequenced sample was peripheral blood, taken on day 0 of AZD1222 vaccination. The CDR3 in this case is CASSQQGSVTDTQYF. The nucleotide sequence is TGTGCCAGCAGCCAACAGGGCAGTGTAACAGATACGCAGTATTTT.